The 29 T cell receptor beta chains given below trace back to one sample, sequenced in a study of cytomegalovirus exposure and HLA in healthy donors. Primers for the PCR totalled 60 Vbeta and 13 Jbeta. Produced via immunoSEQ multiplex PCR; TCRdb's table is partial and in-frame only. The sample includes about 160,000 clones, about 80% of them seen just once. Source material: PBMCs. The receptors were gathered from a young man in good health and CMV-seropositive.

This sequence joins TRBV5-1 and TRBJ2-3; 13 bases are a match to TRBD2. The CDR3 has 16 residues. V lost 5 bases, J lost 2 bases, and 5 bases stayed unmatched. Germline loops: CDR1 SGHRS, CDR2 YFSETQ. The CDR3, as DNA: TGCGCCAGCAGAGCGACTAGCGGGAGGCACACAGATACGCAGTATTTT. This gives the protein CASRATSGRHTDTQYF. The full variable domain, rest sourced from reference TRBV5-1 and TRBJ2-3, is KAGVTQTPRYLIKTRGQQVTLSCSPISGHRSVSWYQQTPGQGLQFLFEYFSETQRNKGNFPGRFSGRQFSNSRSEMNVSTLELGDSALYLCASRATSGRHTDTQYFGPGTRLTVL.

The V call is TRBV27, the J call TRBJ2-2, with D perhaps TRBD2 (5 bases). Trimming stripped 6 bases from V and 4 bases from J, with 15 bases between. Germline lookup yields CDR1 MNHEY and CDR2 SMNVEV (reference sequence). CDR3 size: 15 residues. The CDR3 loop reads CASRKLVGFTGELFF. The DNA of the CDR3 is TGTGCCAGCAGGAAACTAGTCGGGTTCACCGGGGAGCTGTTTTTT.

The chain combines TRBV7-3 with TRBJ1-1; TRBD1 matches 12 bases. V shed 5 bases and J 8 bases; nucleotides not matched to a gene: 6. The CDR3 runs 14 residues. CDR1 SGHTA and CDR2 FQGTGA come from the germline V gene. For the CDR3, the DNA is TGTGCCAGCAGCGCAGGGACAGGGGGCATGGAAGCTTTCTTT. Residues: CASSAGTGGMEAFF.

The chain recombines TRBV5-1 with TRBJ1-2; 10 nucleotides line up with TRBD1. The CDR3 runs 15 residues. V shed 0 bases and J 4 bases; nucleotides not matched to a gene: 3. Per germline, CDR1 SGHRS and CDR2 YFSETQ. CDR3 sequence reads: CASSLAGQGFYGYTF. Here the CDR3 DNA reads TGCGCCAGCAGCTTGGCGGGACAGGGGTTCTATGGCTACACCTTC.

The chain couples TRBV30 to TRBJ2-1; the match to TRBD2 covers 7 bases. Per germline, CDR1 GTSNPN and CDR2 SVGIG (reference sequence). V was clipped by 5 bases and J by 4 bases; unmatched bases: 8. There are 14 residues in the CDR3. CDR3 protein: CAWALAATYNEQFF. The CDR3 DNA reads as TGTGCCTGGGCCCTAGCGGCAACTTACAATGAGCAGTTCTTC.

The CDR3 nucleotides read TGTGCCACCAGCAGAGTTTCCAGCTACGAGCAGTACTTC. This encodes CATSRVSSYEQYF. This chain connects TRBV15 to TRBJ2-7; no clear D gene. V gave up 1 base and J gave up 3 bases, with 7 bases separating them. Germline V lookup: CDR1 LNHNV, CDR2 YYDKDF (reference sequence). This CDR3 region has 13 residues.

V gene TRBV30 combines with J gene TRBJ1-5; D perhaps matches TRBD1 (6 bases). The germline V gene encodes CDR1 GTSNPN and CDR2 SVGIG (reference sequence). The CDR3 has 14 residues. Trimming pared 1 base from V and 4 bases from J, leaving 11 bases between. The CDR3 sequence: CAWSEGRGNQPQHF. The CDR3 region has the DNA TGTGCCTGGAGTGAGGGCAGGGGAAATCAGCCCCAGCATTTT.

The rearrangement uses TRBV19 and TRBJ1-1; tentatively, D is TRBD1 (5 bases). There are 15 residues in the CDR3. The ends were cut back, 6 bases at V and 0 bases at J, with 14 bases in the middle. Germline CDR1 and CDR2: LNHDA and SQIVND (reference sequence). CDR3 DNA: TGTGCCAGTAGATGGGGCAGCGAGTTGAACACTGAAGCTTTCTTT. It yields the protein CASRWGSELNTEAFF.

The chain joins TRBV5-1 to TRBJ1-2; D not certain. The germline V gene has CDR1 SGHRS and CDR2 YFSETQ. Trimming left V 1 base short and J 0 bases short, with 7 bases between. CDR3 length: 14 residues. As DNA, the CDR3 is TGCGCCAGCAGCTTGTGGTTAGCTAACTATGGCTACACCTTC. Translated, it gives CASSLWLANYGYTF.

The CDR3 sequence: CASSLGLEGAGEKLFF. CDR3 coding DNA: TGTGCCAGCAGCTTAGGTCTAGAGGGCGCTGGAGAAAAACTGTTTTTT. V is TRBV7-8 and J is TRBJ1-4, with D hard to call. The germline V and J ends were trimmed by 1 base and 8 bases, with 17 bases remaining between them. Germline CDR1 is SGHVS and CDR2 is FQNEAQ. There are 16 residues in the CDR3. The variable domain in full, with the rest retrieved from reference TRBV7-8 and TRBJ1-4, is GAGVSQSPRYKVAKRGQDVALRCDPISGHVSLFWYQQALGQGPEFLTYFQNEAQLDKSGLPSDRFFAERPEGSVSTLKIQRTQQEDSAVYLCASSLGLEGAGEKLFFGSGTQLSVL.

The chain recombines TRBV7-2 with TRBJ2-7; possible D gene TRBD1, 6 bases. The CDR3 spans 16 residues. V was shortened by 6 bases and J by 7 bases, with 25 bases between the two germline ends. Germline lookup yields CDR1 SGHTA and CDR2 FQGNSA. The DNA of the CDR3 is TGTGCCAGCAGAGCCGCTGTGTGGGACACTAGTCGTGAGCAGTACTTC. It yields the protein CASRAAVWDTSREQYF.

V gene TRBV10-3 combines with J gene TRBJ2-1; TRBD2 aligns across 8 bases. With V trimmed by 2 bases and J by 8 bases, 14 bases remained unmatched. This CDR3 has 17 amino acids. Germline loops: CDR1 ENHRY, CDR2 SYGVKD. In nucleotides, the CDR3 is TGTGCCATCAGTGAGACCACCCACGGACTAGCAGGCGATGAGCAGTTCTTC. Translating it yields CAISETTHGLAGDEQFF.

This clone came up once. V is TRBV5-1 and J is TRBJ2-2; possible D gene TRBD2, 7 bases. The CDR3 consists of 15 residues. V lost 3 bases and J lost 2, with 11 bases in between. The germline V gene has CDR1 SGHRS and CDR2 YFSETQ. As DNA, the CDR3 is TGCGCCAGCAGCTGGGGGGGCAGCAACACCGGGGAGCTGTTTTTT. It codes for CASSWGGSNTGELFF. Complete variable domain (other parts from reference TRBV5-1 and TRBJ2-2): KAGVTQTPRYLIKTRGQQVTLSCSPISGHRSVSWYQQTPGQGLQFLFEYFSETQRNKGNFPGRFSGRQFSNSRSEMNVSTLELGDSALYLCASSWGGSNTGELFFGEGSRLTVL.

J is TRBJ2-7 and V is TRBV11-2; D is unresolved. The V gene lost 5 bases and the J gene lost 3 bases, with 5 bases spanning the gap. From germline, CDR1 is SGHAT and CDR2 FQNNGV. CDR3 length equals 11 residues. The CDR3 nucleotides read TGTGCCAGCAGCAGCCTCTACGAGCAGTACTTC. Its translation: CASSSLYEQYF.

This clone was picked up one time. The sample contains more than one DNA sequence encoding this CDR3. CDR3 in amino acids: CASSWGTSTYEQYF. CDR3 sequence (DNA): TGTGCCAGCAGCTGGGGGACTTCCACCTACGAGCAGTACTTC. The chain couples TRBV6-6 to TRBJ2-7; TRBD2 might be the D (6 bases). Trimming took off 6 bases at V and 2 bases at J, with 14 bases between the two ends. The germline gives CDR1 MNHNY, CDR2 SVGAGI (reference sequence). The CDR3 totals 14 residues.

The genes are TRBV19 and TRBJ1-1; TRBD1 aligns across 8 bases. CDR1 is LNHDA, CDR2 SQIVND, per germline (reference sequence). V shed 2 bases, J shed 3 bases, and the junction held 5 bases outside the gene matches. The length of the CDR3 is 15 residues. The CDR3 DNA sequence: TGTGCCAGTAGTATATCAGGGGGCGGGGACACTGAAGCTTTCTTT. Its protein is CASSISGGGDTEAFF.

The rearrangement links TRBV29-1 to TRBJ1-2; D is ambiguous. This CDR3 region has 13 residues. Trimming took 0 bases from V and 3 from J, leaving 8 bases between them. From germline, CDR1 is SQVTM and CDR2 ANQGSEA. CDR3 DNA sequence: TGCAGCGTTGAAGATCAGGATGACTATGGCTACACCTTC. It translates to CSVEDQDDYGYTF.

This clone was seen only once. The chain links TRBV7-8 to TRBJ2-7, with D possibly matching TRBD2 (6 bases). This CDR3 region has 15 residues. Germline V gives CDR1 SGHVS, CDR2 FQNEAQ. Trimming pared 1 base from V and 2 bases from J, leaving 12 bases between. The CDR3 loop is CASSLVRGGPYEQYF. For the CDR3, the DNA is TGTGCCAGCAGCTTAGTCCGGGGAGGCCCCTACGAGCAGTACTTC.

The chain has TRBV4-3 and TRBJ2-7, with TRBD2 matching over 7 bases. CDR1 is LGHNA, CDR2 YSLEER, per germline. This CDR3 spans 15 amino acids. Trimming at V came to 0 bases and at J to 3 bases, leaving 5 bases not matched to a gene. The CDR3 bases are TGCGCCAGCAGCCAAGATCGCGGGGGAGGCTACGAGCAGTACTTC. It specifies CASSQDRGGGYEQYF.

The CDR3 sequence is CASSIGPTSGGTYEQYF. The CDR3 nucleotides are TGTGCCAGTAGTATCGGGCCGACTAGCGGGGGTACCTACGAGCAGTACTTC. The rearrangement joins TRBV19 to TRBJ2-7, with TRBD2 matching 12 bases. CDR3 length equals 17 residues. Germline CDR1 and CDR2: LNHDA and SQIVND (reference sequence). The trim removed 3 bases at V and 2 bases at J, leaving 8 bases unmatched.

The chain recombines TRBV6-5 with TRBJ2-2, with 7 bases lining up with TRBD2. From germline, CDR1 is MNHEY and CDR2 SVGAGI. The CDR3 runs 15 residues. J gave up 0 bases and V 4 bases, and 2 bases lay outside the gene matches. The CDR3 sequence is CASSFGGANTGELFF. CDR3 bases: TGTGCCAGCAGTTTTGGGGGGGCGAACACCGGGGAGCTGTTTTTT.

J is TRBJ1-2 and V is TRBV5-4; the D is unclear. Trimming shortened V by 0 bases and J by 4 bases, and 7 bases separated the two germline ends. Germline CDR1 SGHNT, CDR2 YYREEE (reference sequence). The CDR3 length is 13 residues. In DNA, the CDR3 is TGTGCCAGCAGCTTGGCCAAGAGCTATGGCTACACCTTC. It codes for CASSLAKSYGYTF.

The V and J genes are TRBV30 and TRBJ2-7, with 9 positions matching TRBD2. This CDR3 region has 15 residues. J was trimmed by 1 base and V by 4 bases; bases with no gene match: 8. From germline, CDR1 is GTSNPN and CDR2 SVGIG (reference sequence). The CDR3 DNA is TGTGCCTGGACTTATAGCGGGGGAGCTTCCTACGAGCAGTACTTC. Translation: CAWTYSGGASYEQYF. The complete variable domain, with remaining parts taken from reference TRBV30 and TRBJ2-7, reads SQTIHQWPATLVQPVGSPLSLECTVEGTSNPNLYWYRQAAGRGLQLLFYSVGIGQISSEVPQNLSASRPQDRQFILSSKKLLLSDSGFYLCAWTYSGGASYEQYFGPGTRLTVT.

The V gene is TRBV28, the J gene TRBJ2-1; 10 bases map to TRBD2. The CDR3 spans 16 residues. Germline CDR1 is MDHEN and CDR2 is SYDVKM. V shed 5 bases, J shed 0 bases, and the junction held 4 bases outside the gene matches. CDR3 DNA sequence: TGTGCCAGCAGTCCCAGACTAGCGGGCTCCTACAATGAGCAGTTCTTC. This codes for CASSPRLAGSYNEQFF. The complete variable domain, with remaining parts taken from reference TRBV28 and TRBJ2-1, reads DVKVTQSSRYLVKRTGEKVFLECVQDMDHENMFWYRQDPGLGLRLIYFSYDVKMKEKGDIPEGYSVSREKKERFSLILESASTNQTSMYLCASSPRLAGSYNEQFFGPGTRLTVL.

The rearrangement links TRBV6-1 to TRBJ1-1; the D gene is possibly TRBD1 (5 bases). CDR3 length: 13 residues. CDR1 and CDR2 (germline): MNHNS, SASEGT. The V gene lost 6 bases and the J gene lost 6 bases, with 14 bases spanning the gap. The CDR3 region has the DNA TGTGCCAGCAGCGACAGATCATGGGCTGAAGCTTTCTTT. Encoded protein: CASSDRSWAEAFF.

The chain has TRBV9 and TRBJ1-4, with D possibly matching TRBD1 (5 bases). The CDR3 totals 11 residues. Germline-derived CDR1 and CDR2 are SGDLS and YYNGEE. V gave up 4 bases and J gave up 11 bases, with 9 bases separating them. This CDR3 reads CASSPGTKLFF. The CDR3 DNA reads TGTGCCAGCAGCCCTGGGACTAAACTGTTTTTT.

The chain is built from TRBV2 and TRBJ2-3; D is perhaps TRBD2 (6 bases). Trimming pared 6 bases from V and 3 bases from J, leaving 19 bases between. The CDR3 loop spans 16 amino acids. Germline loops: CDR1 SNHLY, CDR2 FYNNEI. The CDR3, as DNA: TGTGCCAGCAGCTCCTGGGAGGACTTCGAGACAGATACGCAGTATTTT. Protein: CASSSWEDFETDTQYF.

The CDR3 protein is CASSPLANYNEQFF. In DNA, the CDR3 is TGTGCCAGCAGCCCCCTAGCGAACTACAATGAGCAGTTCTTC. The genes are TRBV7-9 and TRBJ2-1; D perhaps matches TRBD2 (6 bases). CDR1 and CDR2 (germline): SEHNR, FQNEAQ (reference sequence). The CDR3 contains 14 residues. V was pared by 5 bases and J by 3 bases, with 11 bases between.

This chain uses TRBV11-1 with TRBJ1-1; weak D call: TRBD1 (5 bases). Per germline, CDR1 SGHAT and CDR2 FQDESV (reference sequence). CDR3 size: 16 residues. V dropped 1 base and J dropped 1 base, with 13 bases sitting between them. DNA for the CDR3: TGTGCCAGCAGCTTAGAAGGGACGGGGGGGAACACTGAAGCTTTCTTT. It codes for CASSLEGTGGNTEAFF.